The T cell receptor beta chain under discussion was sequenced for a study of blood T cell repertoires in COVID-19. TCRdb's table, derived via immunoSEQ multiplex PCR, lists solely in-frame clones and lacks some. The sample includes fewer than 250,000 clones, 80% to 90% of them seen just once. This CDR3 comprises 14 residues. Germline V gene lookup returns CDR1 LNHDA and CDR2 SQIVND (reference sequence). V shed 9 bases and J 8 bases; nucleotides not matched to a gene: 13. The receptor was derived from a woman between 25 and 40 years old with acute COVID-19. The genes are TRBV19 and TRBJ1-2; TRBD1 agrees at 9 bases. Sequencing was performed on PBMCs or T cells enriched from blood (not recorded which). CDR3 nucleotides: TGTGCCAGCCTCCTGGGGGACAGGGCCGGCGGCTACACCTTC. This codes for CASLLGDRAGGYTF.